This T cell receptor (beta chain) was retrieved from a study of blood T cell repertoires in COVID-19. Clones were sequenced by immunoSEQ multiplex PCR, and TCRdb holds only the in-frame ones, with some missing. The sample consists of about 59,000 clones, roughly 79% of them appearing once. Trimming removed 4 bases at V and 6 bases at J, with 13 bases between. Germline-derived CDR1 and CDR2 are SGHRS and YFSETQ. The CDR3 extends over 13 amino acids. The chain combines TRBV5-1 with TRBJ1-1; possible D gene TRBD1, 5 bases. Sequenced input: peripheral blood. The receptor comes from a woman of 80 years or more with active or convalescent COVID-19. The CDR3 bases are TGCGCCAGCAGCGTACTCCAGGGCCCTGAAGCTTTCTTT. It encodes CASSVLQGPEAFF.